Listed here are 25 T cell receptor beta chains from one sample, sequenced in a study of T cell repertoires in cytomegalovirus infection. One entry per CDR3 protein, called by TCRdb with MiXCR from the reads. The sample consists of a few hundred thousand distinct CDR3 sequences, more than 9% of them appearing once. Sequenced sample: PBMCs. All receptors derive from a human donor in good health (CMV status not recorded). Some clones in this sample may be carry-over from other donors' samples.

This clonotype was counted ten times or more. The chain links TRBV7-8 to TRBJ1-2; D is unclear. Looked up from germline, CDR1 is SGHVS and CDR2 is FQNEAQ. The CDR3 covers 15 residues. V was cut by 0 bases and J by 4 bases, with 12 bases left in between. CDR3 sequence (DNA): TGTGCCAGCAGCTTAGCATCTGTGGGAGGCTATGGCTACACCTTC. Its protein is CASSLASVGGYGYTF.

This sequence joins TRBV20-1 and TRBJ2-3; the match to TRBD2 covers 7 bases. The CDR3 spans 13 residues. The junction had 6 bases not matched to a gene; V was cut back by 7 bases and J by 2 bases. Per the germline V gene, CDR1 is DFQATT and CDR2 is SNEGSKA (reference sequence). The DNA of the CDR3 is TGCAGTGTTAGGGAGGGAGCCACAGATACGCAGTATTTT. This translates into CSVREGATDTQYF.

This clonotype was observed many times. Written as DNA, the CDR3 is TGTGCCAGCAGAGCCGGGACAGGTATCTCTGGGGCCAACGTCCTGACTTTC. Residues: CASRAGTGISGANVLTF. The chain carries TRBV12-3 or TRBV12-4 and TRBJ2-6, with TRBD1 identical over 8 bases. V dropped 6 bases and J dropped 0; count of bases not matched to a gene: 7. The CDR3 contains 17 residues.

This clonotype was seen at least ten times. CDR3 DNA: TGTGCCAGCAGCTCGACCGAACAGAACACTGAAGCTTTCTTT. Its protein is CASSSTEQNTEAFF. This sequence joins TRBV7-9 and TRBJ1-1; D is undetermined. This CDR3 has 14 residues. Trimming stripped 4 bases from V and 1 base from J, with 10 bases between. The germline gives CDR1 SEHNR, CDR2 FQNEAQ (reference sequence). The variable domain in full, with the rest retrieved from reference TRBV7-9 and TRBJ1-1, is DTGVSQNPRHKITKRGQNVTFRCDPISEHNRLYWYRQTLGQGPEFLTYFQNEAQLEKSRLLSDRFSAERPKGSFSTLEIQRTEQGDSAMYLCASSSTEQNTEAFFGQGTRLTVV.

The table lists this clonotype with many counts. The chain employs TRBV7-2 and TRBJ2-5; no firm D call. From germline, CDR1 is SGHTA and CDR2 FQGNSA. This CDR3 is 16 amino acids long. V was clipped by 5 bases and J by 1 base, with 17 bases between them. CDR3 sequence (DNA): TGTGCCAGCAGCCCCATCGCCTCCTCATTCCAAGAGACCCAGTACTTC. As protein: CASSPIASSFQETQYF.

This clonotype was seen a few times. The CDR3 is CASNDRGANYYGYTF. CDR3 coding DNA: TGTGCCAGCAATGACAGGGGGGCCAACTACTATGGCTACACCTTC. The chain uses TRBV5-6 and TRBJ1-2, with 9 bases matching TRBD1. Germline loops: CDR1 SGHDT, CDR2 YYEEEE. There are 15 residues in the CDR3. V lost 6 bases to trimming and J lost 3 bases; unmatched junction nucleotides: 9.

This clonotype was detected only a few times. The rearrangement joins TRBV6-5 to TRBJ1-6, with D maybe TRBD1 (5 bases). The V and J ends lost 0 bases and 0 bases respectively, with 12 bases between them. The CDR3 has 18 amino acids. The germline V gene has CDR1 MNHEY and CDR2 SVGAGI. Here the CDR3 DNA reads TGTGCCAGCAGTTACTCGCGGAGGAGGGGCTCCTATAATTCACCCCTCCACTTT. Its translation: CASSYSRRRGSYNSPLHF.

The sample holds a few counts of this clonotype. The CDR3, as DNA: TGTGCCGGATCGACTAGCGGGAGAGAGACCCAGTACTTC. It translates to CAGSTSGRETQYF. The J gene is TRBJ2-5, the V gene TRBV2; TRBD2 matches at 12 bases. Germline lookup yields CDR1 SNHLY and CDR2 FYNNEI. The V and J ends lost 11 bases and 4 bases, in that order; junction bases with no gene match: 5. The CDR3 sequence is 13 residues long.

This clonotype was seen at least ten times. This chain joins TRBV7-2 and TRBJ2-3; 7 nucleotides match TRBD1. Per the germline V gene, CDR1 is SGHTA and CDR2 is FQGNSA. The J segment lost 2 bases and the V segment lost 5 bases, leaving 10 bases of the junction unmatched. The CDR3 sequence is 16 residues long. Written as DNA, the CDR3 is TGTGCCAGCAGCCCCTCAGGACAGGTCAACACAGATACGCAGTATTTT. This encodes CASSPSGQVNTDTQYF. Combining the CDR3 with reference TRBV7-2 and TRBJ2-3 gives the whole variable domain GAGVSQSPSNKVTEKGKDVELRCDPISGHTALYWYRQSLGQGLEFLIYFQGNSAPDKSGLPSDRFSAERTGGSVSTLTIQRTQQEDSAVYLCASSPSGQVNTDTQYFGPGTRLTVL.

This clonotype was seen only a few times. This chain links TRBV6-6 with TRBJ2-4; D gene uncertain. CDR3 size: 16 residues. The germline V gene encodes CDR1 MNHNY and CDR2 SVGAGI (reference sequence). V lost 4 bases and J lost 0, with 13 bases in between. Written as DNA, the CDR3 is TGTGCCAGCAGTTCCCTGGGAACGTTAGCCAAAAACATTCAGTACTTC. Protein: CASSSLGTLAKNIQYF.

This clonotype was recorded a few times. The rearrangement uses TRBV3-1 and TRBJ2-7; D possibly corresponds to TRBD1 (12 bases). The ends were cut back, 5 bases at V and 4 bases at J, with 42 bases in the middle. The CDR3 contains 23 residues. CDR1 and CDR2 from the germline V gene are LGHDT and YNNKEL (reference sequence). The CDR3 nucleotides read TGTGCCAGCAGCTACGCTCGCCGGGACAGGGGGCGATCTAGCGGGAGGCATTTGTACGAGCAGTACTTC. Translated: CASSYARRDRGRSSGRHLYEQYF.

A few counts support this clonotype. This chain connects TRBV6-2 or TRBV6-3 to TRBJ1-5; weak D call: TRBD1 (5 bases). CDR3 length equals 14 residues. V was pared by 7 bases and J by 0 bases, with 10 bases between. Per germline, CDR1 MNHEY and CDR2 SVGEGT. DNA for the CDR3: TGTGCCAGCACGGCAGGGTATAGCAATCAGCCCCAGCATTTT. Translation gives CASTAGYSNQPQHF.

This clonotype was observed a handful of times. In nucleotides, the CDR3 is TGTAGGGCGGGGGCGGGAGATACGCAGTATTTT. Its translation: CRAGAGDTQYF. The V and J genes are TRBV7-2 and TRBJ2-3; a possible D gene is TRBD2 (7 bases). CDR1 SGHTA and CDR2 FQGNSA come from the germline V gene. The CDR3 totals 11 residues.

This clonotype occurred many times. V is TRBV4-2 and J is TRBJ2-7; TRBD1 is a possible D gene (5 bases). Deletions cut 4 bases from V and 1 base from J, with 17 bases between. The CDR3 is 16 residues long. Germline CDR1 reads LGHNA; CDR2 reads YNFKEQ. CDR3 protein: CASSREGQGSSYEQYF. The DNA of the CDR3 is TGTGCCAGCAGCCGAGAAGGTCAGGGATCGTCCTACGAGCAGTACTTC.

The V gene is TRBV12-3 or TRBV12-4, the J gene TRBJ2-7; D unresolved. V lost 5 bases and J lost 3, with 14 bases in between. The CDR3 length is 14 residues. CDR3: CASSPHRAIYEQYF. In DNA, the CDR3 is TGTGCCAGCAGTCCCCATCGGGCAATCTACGAGCAGTACTTC.

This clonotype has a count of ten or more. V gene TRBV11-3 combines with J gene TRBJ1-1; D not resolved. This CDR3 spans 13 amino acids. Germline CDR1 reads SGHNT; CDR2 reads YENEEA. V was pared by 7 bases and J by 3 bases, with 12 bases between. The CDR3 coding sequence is TGTGCCAGCAACAATACGGAGGACACTGAAGCTTTCTTT. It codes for CASNNTEDTEAFF.

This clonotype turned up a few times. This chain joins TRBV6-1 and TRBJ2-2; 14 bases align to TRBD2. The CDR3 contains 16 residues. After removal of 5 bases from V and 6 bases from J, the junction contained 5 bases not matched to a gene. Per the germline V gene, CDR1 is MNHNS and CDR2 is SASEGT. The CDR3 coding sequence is TGTGCCAGCAGTTCCCGGACTAGCGGGAGGCCCGGGGAGCTGTTTTTT. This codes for CASSSRTSGRPGELFF.

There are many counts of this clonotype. CDR3 protein: CASSRDRGNEQFF. CDR3 in DNA: TGTGCCAGCAGCAGAGACAGGGGCAATGAGCAGTTCTTC. The V call is TRBV7-2, the J call TRBJ2-1; 8 nucleotides match TRBD1. Trimming cost V 5 bases and J 6 bases; bases outside gene matches: 3. The CDR3 runs 13 residues. The germline gives CDR1 SGHTA, CDR2 FQGNSA.

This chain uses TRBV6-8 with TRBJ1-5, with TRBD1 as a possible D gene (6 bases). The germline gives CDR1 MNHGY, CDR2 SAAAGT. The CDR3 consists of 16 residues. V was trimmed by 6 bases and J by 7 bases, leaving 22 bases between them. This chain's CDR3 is CASSPTFTGSGQPQHF. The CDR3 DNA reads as TGTGCCAGCAGCCCTACCTTCACAGGGTCGGGGCAGCCCCAGCATTTT.

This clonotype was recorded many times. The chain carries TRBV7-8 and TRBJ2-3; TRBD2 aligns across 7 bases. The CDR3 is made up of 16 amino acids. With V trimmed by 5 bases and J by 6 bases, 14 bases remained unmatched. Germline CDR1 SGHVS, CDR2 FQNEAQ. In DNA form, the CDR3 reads TGTGCCAGCAGCCTCCGACTAGCTCCCCCCGGGGATACGCAGTATTTT. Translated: CASSLRLAPPGDTQYF.

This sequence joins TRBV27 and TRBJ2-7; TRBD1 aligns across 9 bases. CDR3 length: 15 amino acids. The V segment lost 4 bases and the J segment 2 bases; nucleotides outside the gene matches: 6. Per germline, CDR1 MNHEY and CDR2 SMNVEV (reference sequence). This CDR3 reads CASSSLGQGAYEQYF. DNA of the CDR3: TGTGCCAGCAGTTCCCTGGGACAGGGAGCCTACGAGCAGTACTTC.

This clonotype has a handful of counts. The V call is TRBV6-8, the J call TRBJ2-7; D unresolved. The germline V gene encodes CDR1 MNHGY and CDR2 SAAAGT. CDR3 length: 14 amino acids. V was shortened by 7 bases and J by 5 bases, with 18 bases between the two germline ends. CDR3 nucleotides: TGTGCCAGCACGGACGGGTCAACCCTTAACGAGCAGTACTTC. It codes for CASTDGSTLNEQYF.

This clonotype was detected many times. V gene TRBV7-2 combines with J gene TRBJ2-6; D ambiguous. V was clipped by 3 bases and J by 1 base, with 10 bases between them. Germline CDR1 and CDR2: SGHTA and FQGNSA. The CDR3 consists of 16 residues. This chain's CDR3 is CASSLGSASGANVLTF. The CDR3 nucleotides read TGTGCCAGCAGCTTGGGCAGCGCATCTGGGGCCAACGTCCTGACTTTC.

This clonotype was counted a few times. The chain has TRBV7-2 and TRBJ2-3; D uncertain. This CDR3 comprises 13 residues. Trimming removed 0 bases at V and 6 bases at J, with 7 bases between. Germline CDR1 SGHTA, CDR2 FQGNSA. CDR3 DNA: TGTGCCAGCAGCTTAGCGCTACAGGATACGCAGTATTTT. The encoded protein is CASSLALQDTQYF.

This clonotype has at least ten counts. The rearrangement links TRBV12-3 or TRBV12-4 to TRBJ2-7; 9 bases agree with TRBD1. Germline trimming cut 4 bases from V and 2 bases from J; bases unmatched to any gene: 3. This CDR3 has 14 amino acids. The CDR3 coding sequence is TGTGCCAGCAGTTCGGGACAGGGACCCTACGAGCAGTACTTC. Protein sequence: CASSSGQGPYEQYF.